The 31 T cell receptor beta chains in this list originate from one sample, sequenced in a study of CD4 T cells in relation to SARS-CoV-2 and coronaviruses. Using immunoSEQ multiplex PCR, the repertoire was profiled, and TCRdb retains in-frame clones only, with some absent. The sample contains approximately 41,000 clones, under 80% of which appear only once. Antigen specificity for these receptors is unknown. The specimen sequenced was memory CD4+ T cells from PBMCs, cultured in vitro. Source of these receptors: an adult with COVID-19.

For this clone: A junction end diverges from the germline sequence, so it may reflect a read error. The chain employs TRBV6-1 and TRBJ2-1, with D tentatively TRBD2 (6 bases). Germline assignment: CDR1 MNHNS and CDR2 SASEGT. The CDR3 is made up of 14 amino acids. The CDR3 here is CASREGPSVDEQFF. The CDR3 nucleotides are TGTGCCAGCAGGGAAGGTCCTAGCGTCGATGAGCAGTTCTTC.

V gene TRBV7-8 combines with J gene TRBJ1-3; no clear D gene. Germline CDR1 reads SGHVS; CDR2 reads FQNEAQ. V was trimmed by 1 base and J by 0 bases, leaving 13 bases between them. The CDR3 has 17 residues. Here the CDR3 reads CASSLDLQERSGNTIYF. CDR3 bases: TGTGCCAGCAGCTTAGATCTCCAGGAACGCTCTGGAAACACCATATATTTT.

The chain carries TRBV30 and TRBJ2-7, with 14 positions matching TRBD2. The CDR3 consists of 17 residues. V dropped 2 bases and J dropped 3; count of bases not matched to a gene: 9. The germline gives CDR1 GTSNPN, CDR2 SVGIG (reference sequence). CDR3 nucleotides: TGTGCCTGGAGTTTTCAAGCGGGACTAGCGGGAGTCTACGAGCAGTACTTC. Amino acid sequence: CAWSFQAGLAGVYEQYF.

This chain connects TRBV7-9 to TRBJ2-3, with no clear D. CDR1 and CDR2 (germline): SEHNR, FQNEAQ (reference sequence). CDR3 length: 12 residues. V lost 4 bases, J lost 2 bases, and 4 bases lay in between. CDR3 coding DNA: TGTGCCAGCAGCTGGGACACAGATACGCAGTATTTT. Protein: CASSWDTDTQYF.

This chain links TRBV3-1 (or the pseudogene TRBV3-2) with TRBJ2-5, with 8 positions matching TRBD2. This CDR3 has 15 residues. Germline V CDR1 and CDR2: LGHDT, YNNKEL (reference sequence). V gave up 5 bases and J gave up 1 base; unmatched junction bases: 6. CDR3 loop: CASSSSGSLQETQYF. The CDR3 nucleotides read TGTGCCAGCAGCTCCAGCGGGAGTCTCCAAGAGACCCAGTACTTC.

This sequence joins TRBV9 and TRBJ1-2, with TRBD1 matching 11 bases. The CDR3 is made up of 15 amino acids. V trimming: 0 bases; J trimming: 6 bases; junction bases outside the gene matches: 4. Germline V gene data show CDR1 as SGDLS and CDR2 as YYNGEE. This CDR3 reads CASSVAGTGGDGYTF. In DNA form, the CDR3 reads TGTGCCAGCAGCGTAGCGGGGACAGGGGGGGATGGCTACACCTTC.

This clone has a handful of counts. The V and J genes are TRBV7-2 and TRBJ2-6; D not resolved. Germline lookup yields CDR1 SGHTA and CDR2 FQGNSA. This CDR3 has 16 amino acids. Trimming cost V 5 bases and J 0 bases, with 11 bases left between them. The CDR3 DNA reads TGTGCCAGCAGCCCCGTGATTCCCTCTGGGGCCAACGTCCTGACTTTC. This translates into CASSPVIPSGANVLTF. The full variable domain, in which reference TRBV7-2 and TRBJ2-6 provide the parts outside the CDR3, is GAGVSQSPSNKVTEKGKDVELRCDPISGHTALYWYRQSLGQGLEFLIYFQGNSAPDKSGLPSDRFSAERTGGSVSTLTIQRTQQEDSAVYLCASSPVIPSGANVLTFGAGSRLTVL.

This chain's CDR3 is CASSIGLFQPQHF. CDR3 DNA sequence: TGTGCCAGTAGTATAGGCCTGTTTCAGCCCCAGCATTTT. The chain employs TRBV19 and TRBJ1-5, with D uncertain. The CDR3 extends over 13 amino acids. V was shortened by 1 base and J by 6 bases, with 7 bases between the two germline ends. Per the germline V gene, CDR1 is LNHDA and CDR2 is SQIVND (reference sequence).

This clone was seen once. The genes are TRBV28 and TRBJ2-7; possibly TRBD1 for D (8 bases). This CDR3 is built from 14 residues. Germline V lookup: CDR1 MDHEN, CDR2 SYDVKM. Trimming shortened V by 6 bases and J by 2 bases, and 14 bases separated the two germline ends. CDR3 nucleotides: TGTGCCAGCAGGAAAACAGGGGGGGCCTACGAGCAGTACTTC. Translating it yields CASRKTGGAYEQYF.

This sequence joins TRBV5-1 and TRBJ2-5; TRBD2 matches at 7 bases. V shed 2 bases, J shed 2 bases, and the junction held 12 bases outside the gene matches. The CDR3 runs to 17 residues. The germline V gene encodes CDR1 SGHRS and CDR2 YFSETQ. In DNA form, the CDR3 reads TGCGCCAGCAGCTTAGGGATTTGGGCGGGAGTGCAAGAGACCCAGTACTTC. Its translation: CASSLGIWAGVQETQYF.

The chain has TRBV9 and TRBJ2-3; the D is unclear. Germline V lookup: CDR1 SGDLS, CDR2 YYNGEE. CDR3 size: 17 residues. V was shortened by 0 bases and J by 1 base, with 15 bases between the two germline ends. CDR3 in DNA: TGTGCCAGCAGCGTAGAGGTCTATGGATCGGGCACAGATACGCAGTATTTT. Its translation: CASSVEVYGSGTDTQYF. Based on the CDR3 plus reference TRBV9 and TRBJ2-3, the full variable domain is DSGVTQTPKHLITATGQRVTLRCSPRSGDLSVYWYQQSLDQGLQFLIQYYNGEERAKGNILERFSAQQFPDLHSELNLSSLELGDSALYFCASSVEVYGSGTDTQYFGPGTRLTVL.

V usage is TRBV28 and J usage is TRBJ2-1; D is perhaps TRBD1 (9 bases). Trimming pared 5 bases from V and 8 bases from J, leaving 34 bases between. This CDR3 has 20 amino acids. The germline V gene has CDR1 MDHEN and CDR2 SYDVKM. The CDR3 loop reads CASSPPGQGRLAHSKDEQFF. As DNA, the CDR3 is TGTGCCAGCAGTCCCCCGGGACAGGGACGACTAGCGCACTCTAAGGATGAGCAGTTCTTC.

V gene TRBV29-1 combines with J gene TRBJ2-5, with no clear D. Germline CDR1 is SQVTM and CDR2 is ANQGSEA. The CDR3 runs 13 residues. Trimming shortened V by 5 bases and J by 3 bases, and 13 bases separated the two germline ends. The CDR3 loop is CSVLNLLEETQYF. Here the CDR3 DNA reads TGCAGCGTTCTAAACCTACTGGAAGAGACCCAGTACTTC.

In DNA, the CDR3 is TGTGCCAGCAGCTTAGGTGGACCGAGCACAGATACGCAGTATTTT. This sequence encodes CASSLGGPSTDTQYF. The V gene is TRBV7-2, the J gene TRBJ2-3; D gene unclear. The V end lost 1 base, the J end lost 0 bases, and 8 bases lay between the germline ends. In germline, CDR1 is SGHTA, CDR2 FQGNSA. The CDR3 length is 15 residues.

This chain connects TRBV6-1 to TRBJ2-3; 9 bases are a match to TRBD2. The CDR3 runs 17 residues. Germline CDR1 reads MNHNS; CDR2 reads SASEGT. Trimming at V came to 3 bases and at J to 2 bases, leaving 9 bases not matched to a gene. The CDR3 coding sequence is TGTGCCAGCAGTGACCCACTAGCGGGCGACAACACAGATACGCAGTATTTT. Amino acid sequence: CASSDPLAGDNTDTQYF.

The chain uses TRBV27 and TRBJ1-2; 10 bases fit TRBD1. Germline CDR1 and CDR2: MNHEY and SMNVEV (reference sequence). V was clipped by 3 bases and J by 4 bases; unmatched bases: 8. The CDR3 has 16 residues. The DNA of the CDR3 is TGTGCCAGCAGTTTTATATCGGGACAGGGGTTCTATGGCTACACCTTC. Protein sequence: CASSFISGQGFYGYTF.

The chain joins TRBV28 to TRBJ1-2, with TRBD1 as a possible D gene (5 bases). Germline V gives CDR1 MDHEN, CDR2 SYDVKM. V was pared by 6 bases and J by 5 bases, with 13 bases between. The CDR3 runs to 13 residues. The chain's CDR3 is CASRRQSIYGYTF. Here the CDR3 DNA reads TGTGCCAGCAGGAGACAGTCGATTTATGGCTACACCTTC.

V usage is TRBV11-2 and J usage is TRBJ2-2; 7 positions match TRBD1. Germline assignment: CDR1 SGHAT and CDR2 FQNNGV. This CDR3 has 17 amino acids. Trimming at V came to 3 bases and at J to 4 bases, leaving 11 bases not matched to a gene. The CDR3 reads CASSLGWGQILTGELFF. CDR3 nucleotide sequence: TGTGCCAGCAGCTTGGGGTGGGGACAGATTCTCACCGGGGAGCTGTTTTTT.

The V gene is TRBV5-4, the J gene TRBJ2-1; 12 bases are shared with TRBD2. Per the germline V gene, CDR1 is SGHNT and CDR2 is YYREEE (reference sequence). CDR3 length: 16 residues. The trim removed 4 bases at V and 5 bases at J, leaving 7 bases unmatched. The CDR3 DNA reads TGTGCCAGCAGCAAGAGACTAGCGGGAGTAGACAATGAGCAGTTCTTC. Its protein product is CASSKRLAGVDNEQFF.

This rearrangement joins TRBV3-1 (or the pseudogene TRBV3-2) to TRBJ1-1; the D gene is possibly TRBD1 (6 bases). V was shortened by 0 bases and J by 0 bases, with 11 bases between the two germline ends. The V gene's germline CDR1 is LGHDT and CDR2 YNNKEL (reference sequence). This CDR3 spans 16 amino acids. As DNA, the CDR3 is TGTGCCAGCAGCCAAGATCTCAGGGGTATGAACACTGAAGCTTTCTTT. Protein sequence: CASSQDLRGMNTEAFF.

This clone showed up just a few times. The chain recombines TRBV3-1 (or the pseudogene TRBV3-2) with TRBJ1-1, with D hard to call. The germline V gene encodes CDR1 LGHDT and CDR2 YNNKEL (reference sequence). V was pared by 6 bases and J by 0 bases, with 11 bases between. The CDR3 length is 14 residues. CDR3 sequence reads: CASSRGRMNTEAFF. Written as DNA, the CDR3 is TGTGCCAGCAGTCGAGGCAGAATGAACACTGAAGCTTTCTTT.

The rearrangement links TRBV19 to TRBJ2-1, with 12 bases that match TRBD2. The V gene end was trimmed by 6 bases and the J gene end by 0 bases; junction bases not matched to a gene: 3. CDR1 LNHDA and CDR2 SQIVND come from the germline V gene (reference sequence). The CDR3 contains 16 residues. In DNA form, the CDR3 reads TGTGCCAGTAGGCGGACTAGCGGGATCTCCTACAATGAGCAGTTCTTC. Translated, it gives CASRRTSGISYNEQFF.

This clone was seen a handful of times. This chain uses TRBV5-5 with TRBJ1-2; D unclear. This CDR3 is 15 amino acids long. Trimming cost V 0 bases and J 8 bases, with 17 bases left between them. Germline V gene lookup returns CDR1 SGHKS and CDR2 YYEKEE (reference sequence). The CDR3 loop is CASSLAGVLGLGYTF. Here the CDR3 DNA reads TGTGCCAGCAGCTTGGCCGGGGTCCTAGGCTTGGGCTACACCTTC.

The V call is TRBV2, the J call TRBJ1-5; D is unclear. The V end lost 6 bases, the J end lost 3 bases, and 15 bases lay between the germline ends. This CDR3 has 15 amino acids. Germline V CDR1 and CDR2: SNHLY, FYNNEI. As DNA, the CDR3 is TGTGCCAGCAGCCTAGGAAGGACCTTCAATCAGCCCCAGCATTTT. Protein product: CASSLGRTFNQPQHF.

V is TRBV27 and J is TRBJ1-5; no definite D call. With 2 bases removed from V and 0 bases from J, the gap between germline ends came to 11 bases. The V gene's germline CDR1 is MNHEY and CDR2 SMNVEV (reference sequence). The CDR3 length is 16 residues. CDR3 DNA sequence: TGTGCCAGCAGTTTAGTAGCAGGATATAGCAATCAGCCCCAGCATTTT. Its translation is CASSLVAGYSNQPQHF.

This clone was seen more than once but under ten times. The chain couples TRBV10-3 to TRBJ1-1; a weak D match, TRBD1 (5 bases). The CDR3 totals 13 residues. Per germline, CDR1 ENHRY and CDR2 SYGVKD. V was pared by 2 bases and J by 11 bases, with 15 bases between. Here the CDR3 DNA reads TGTGCCATCAGTGAGGGGTTGGTAGGGGCGGCTTTCTTT. Encoded protein: CAISEGLVGAAFF.

The chain has TRBV4-3 and TRBJ2-5, with D possibly being TRBD1 (6 bases). The germline gives CDR1 LGHNA, CDR2 YSLEER. The CDR3 is 14 residues long. The germline V and J ends were trimmed by 1 base and 7 bases, with 13 bases remaining between them. The CDR3 is CASSQGAGDATQYF. The CDR3 region has the DNA TGCGCCAGCAGCCAAGGAGCAGGGGATGCGACCCAGTACTTC.

The DNA of the CDR3 is TGTGCCAGCAGTCCCTCAGCGGGAGATACCCTTATTTATGGCGGGGAGCTGTTTTTT. Its protein is CASSPSAGDTLIYGGELFF. V and J are TRBV27 and TRBJ2-2, with 8 bases aligning to TRBD2. The V gene end was trimmed by 5 bases and the J gene end by 7 bases; junction bases not matched to a gene: 21. The CDR3 runs to 19 residues. CDR1 and CDR2 (germline): MNHEY, SMNVEV (reference sequence).

This chain uses TRBV15 with TRBJ2-3, with 14 nucleotides matching TRBD2. Germline CDR1 reads LNHNV; CDR2 reads YYDKDF (reference sequence). The CDR3 runs to 18 residues. J lost 6 bases, V lost 1 base, and 9 bases had no gene match. This chain's CDR3 is CATSRGTSGRRTGDTQYF. CDR3 nucleotides: TGTGCCACCAGCAGAGGGACTAGCGGGAGGCGGACTGGGGATACGCAGTATTTT.

Points on this clone: Other DNA variants within this sample encode the same CDR3. The chain uses TRBV5-1 and TRBJ2-7, with unresolved D. Germline lookup yields CDR1 SGHRS and CDR2 YFSETQ. There are 13 residues in the CDR3. Trimming stripped 0 bases from V and 1 base from J, with 5 bases between. CDR3 sequence reads: CASSLESSYEQYF. The DNA for the CDR3 is TGCGCCAGCAGCTTGGAGTCTTCCTACGAGCAGTACTTC.

This chain connects TRBV19 to TRBJ2-5; possible D gene TRBD1, 6 bases. The V end was cut by 5 bases, the J end by 4 bases, with 17 bases between. Per the germline V gene, CDR1 is LNHDA and CDR2 is SQIVND (reference sequence). CDR3 length: 15 amino acids. The CDR3 bases are TGTGCCAGTAGTGTAACAGGGATAGGAGCAGAGACCCAGTACTTC. Protein: CASSVTGIGAETQYF. The full variable domain, rest sourced from reference TRBV19 and TRBJ2-5, is DGGITQSPKYLFRKEGQNVTLSCEQNLNHDAMYWYRQDPGQGLRLIYYSQIVNDFQKGDIAEGYSVSREKKESFPLTVTSAQKNPTAFYLCASSVTGIGAETQYFGPGTRLLVL.